This TCR beta chain was documented in a study of cytomegalovirus exposure and HLA in healthy donors. The CDR3 sequence is 15 residues long. Primers for the PCR totalled 60 Vbeta and 13 Jbeta. Profiling relied on immunoSEQ multiplex PCR, and the TCRdb table lists in-frame clones only, not all of them. Of approximately 180,000 clones in the sample, approximately 86% were seen once. The J gene is TRBJ1-6, the V gene TRBV21-1; the D call TRBD1 from the table was never checked on the DNA. TRBV21-1 is labeled a pseudogene. The sequence was collected from a young woman in good health and CMV-seronegative. Input material: PBMCs. The DNA of the CDR3 is TGTGCCAGCAGCAAAGCAAAGGACAGGGGGACACCCCTCCACTTT. Translated: CASSKAKDRGTPLHF.